The rows below give T cell receptor beta chains drawn from one sample of a study of regulatory T cells in long-lasting Graves disease. TCRdb fed the multiplex PCR reads into MiXCR, producing one record per CDR3 protein. In the table there are some 500,000 distinct CDR3 sequences, approximately 13% of which are singletons. These sequences were also reported in another study, on T cells in Graves' hyperthyroidism and ophthalmopathy.

Sequenced material: peripheral blood mononuclear cells (PBMCs), taken at new diagnosis, from a patient treated with antithyroid drugs. Receptor source: a man aged 30 to 39 with Graves disease. CDR3s include the opening cysteine and the closing phenylalanine or tryptophan. Fields, in order: J gene, clone size, V gene, D gene, CDR3 DNA, CDR3 protein. D genes are given only for firm matches. Clone size is shown for a subset of rows, as once, few, many or a class of expanded clone.

j_call: TRBJ2-1; clone_size: many; v_call: TRBV6-2/TRBV6-3; d_call: -; cdr3_nt: TGTGCCAGCAGTGGCGGGTACAATGAGCAGTTCTTC; cdr3_aa: CASSGGYNEQFF
j_call: TRBJ2-5; clone_size: -; v_call: TRBV4-1; d_call: -; cdr3_nt: TGCGCCAGCAGCCAGTTGGGGGAGACCCAGTACTTC; cdr3_aa: CASSQLGETQYF
j_call: TRBJ2-3; clone_size: few; v_call: TRBV30; d_call: TRBD1; cdr3_nt: TGTGCCTGGCAACAGGGGACCAGGGCGATAGATACGCAGTATTTT; cdr3_aa: CAWQQGTRAIDTQYF
j_call: TRBJ1-2; clone_size: -; v_call: TRBV9; d_call: TRBD1; cdr3_nt: TGTGCCAGCAGCGGTACCGGGACAGGGACTGGCTACACCTTC; cdr3_aa: CASSGTGTGTGYTF
j_call: TRBJ2-2; clone_size: -; v_call: TRBV5-1; d_call: -; cdr3_nt: TGCGCCAGCGGGGACCCGTTCAACACCGGGGAGCTGTTTTTT; cdr3_aa: CASGDPFNTGELFF
j_call: TRBJ2-1; clone_size: many; v_call: TRBV7-9; d_call: TRBD2; cdr3_nt: TGTGCCAGCAGCCCGGGACTAGCGGGAGAGAATGAGCAGTTCTTC; cdr3_aa: CASSPGLAGENEQFF
j_call: TRBJ1-4; clone_size: -; v_call: TRBV20-1; d_call: -; cdr3_nt: TGCAGTGCCCCTCGGGGGCGGGAAAAACTGTTTTTT; cdr3_aa: CSAPRGREKLFF
j_call: TRBJ2-7; clone_size: few; v_call: TRBV7-3; d_call: -; cdr3_nt: TGTGCCAGCAGCTTATCTCCGGGAAGGGACGAGCAGTACTTC; cdr3_aa: CASSLSPGRDEQYF
j_call: TRBJ2-6; clone_size: -; v_call: TRBV18; d_call: TRBD2; cdr3_nt: TGTGCCAGCTCACACCGGGGGGGGACTGGGGCCAACGTCCTGACTTTC; cdr3_aa: CASSHRGGTGANVLTF
j_call: TRBJ2-7; clone_size: few; v_call: TRBV12-3/TRBV12-4; d_call: -; cdr3_nt: TGTGCCAGCAGCAATAACAGGCCTTTCTACGAGCAGTACTTC; cdr3_aa: CASSNNRPFYEQYF
j_call: TRBJ2-7; clone_size: many; v_call: TRBV11-2; d_call: -; cdr3_nt: TGTGCCAGCGGTCAACAGGGTAACGAGCAGTACTTC; cdr3_aa: CASGQQGNEQYF
j_call: TRBJ2-1; clone_size: few; v_call: TRBV6-5; d_call: -; cdr3_nt: TGTGCCAGCAGTTATCGGAGCTCCCAGCAGTTCTTC; cdr3_aa: CASSYRSSQQFF
j_call: TRBJ2-5; clone_size: -; v_call: TRBV11-2; d_call: -; cdr3_nt: TGTGCCAGCAGCCACGGAGAGATGGGCGAAGAGACCCAGTACTTC; cdr3_aa: CASSHGEMGEETQYF
j_call: TRBJ2-3; clone_size: many; v_call: TRBV5-6; d_call: -; cdr3_nt: TGTGCCAGCAGCTTGTATTCCTTTGGGACAGATACGCAGTATTTT; cdr3_aa: CASSLYSFGTDTQYF
j_call: TRBJ1-1; clone_size: many; v_call: TRBV9; d_call: -; cdr3_nt: TGTGCCAGCAGCGCCTCGTTCGGGGTCACTGAAGCTTTCTTT; cdr3_aa: CASSASFGVTEAFF
j_call: TRBJ2-7; clone_size: many; v_call: TRBV24-1; d_call: TRBD1; cdr3_nt: TGTGCCACCGGGGACAGTCGGACCTACGAGCAGTACTTC; cdr3_aa: CATGDSRTYEQYF
j_call: TRBJ2-7; clone_size: many; v_call: TRBV11-3; d_call: TRBD1; cdr3_nt: TGTGCCAGCAGCACGGGACAGAGCAACGAGCAGTACTTC; cdr3_aa: CASSTGQSNEQYF
j_call: TRBJ1-2; clone_size: -; v_call: TRBV10-3; d_call: -; cdr3_nt: TGTGCCATCAGATTACCCGGGGCCTTCGGCTACACCTTC; cdr3_aa: CAIRLPGAFGYTF
j_call: TRBJ2-7; clone_size: -; v_call: TRBV5-4; d_call: -; cdr3_nt: TGTGCCAGCAGCGCCGAGGGCTTTACGTCCGAGCAGTACTTC; cdr3_aa: CASSAEGFTSEQYF
j_call: TRBJ2-7; clone_size: -; v_call: TRBV6-5; d_call: TRBD1; cdr3_nt: TGTGCCAGCAGTTACGGACAGGGGGTACGTAAGCAGTACTTC; cdr3_aa: CASSYGQGVRKQYF
j_call: TRBJ2-7; clone_size: many; v_call: TRBV10-1; d_call: -; cdr3_nt: TGCGCCAGCAGTGAGTCTCGGCGGCCCCCCTACGAGCAGTACTTC; cdr3_aa: CASSESRRPPYEQYF